These 14 T cell receptor beta chains originate from one sample sequenced in a study of T cell responses to AZD1222 COVID-19 vaccine. Some clones are missing from TCRdb's copy, which holds only in-frame ones; the method was immunoSEQ multiplex PCR. Here the sample spans 35,000 to 45,000 clones, roughly 84% being singletons. Material: peripheral blood, obtained 28 days after the second AZD1222 dose. These receptors all stem from an adult who received the AZD1222 COVID-19 vaccine.

The chain employs TRBV5-1 and TRBJ2-3; D is ambiguous. The CDR3 is made up of 14 amino acids. Trimming left V 7 bases short and J 3 bases short, with 15 bases between. Germline-derived CDR1 and CDR2 are SGHRS and YFSETQ. CDR3 sequence reads: CASCPGLSTDTQYF. For the CDR3, the DNA is TGCGCCAGCTGCCCCGGGCTCTCAACAGATACGCAGTATTTT.

The V call is TRBV4-2, the J call TRBJ1-6; D gene unclear. The CDR3 is 13 amino acids. With 4 bases removed from V and 6 bases from J, the gap between germline ends came to 7 bases. CDR1 is LGHNA and CDR2 is YNFKEQ in the germline V gene. CDR3 sequence reads: CASSPLGNSPLHF. The CDR3 DNA sequence: TGTGCCAGCAGCCCGTTGGGTAATTCACCCCTCCACTTT.

The rearrangement uses TRBV10-3 and TRBJ2-1; 12 positions agree with TRBD2. This CDR3 contains 17 residues. The V gene's germline CDR1 is ENHRY and CDR2 SYGVKD. With V trimmed by 3 bases and J by 3 bases, 6 bases remained unmatched. The CDR3 DNA reads as TGTGCCATCAGTGATGTGACTAGCGGGGGTTACTACAATGAGCAGTTCTTC. Protein sequence: CAISDVTSGGYYNEQFF.

The chain carries TRBV5-4 and TRBJ2-5; D gene uncertain. Per the germline V gene, CDR1 is SGHNT and CDR2 is YYREEE (reference sequence). There are 15 residues in the CDR3. Deletions cut 0 bases from V and 1 base from J, with 10 bases between. CDR3 in amino acids: CASSLVGRLQETQYF. CDR3 sequence (DNA): TGTGCCAGCAGCTTGGTAGGGCGGCTCCAAGAGACCCAGTACTTC.

V usage is TRBV10-3 and J usage is TRBJ1-5; 7 bases are a match to TRBD1. V shed 6 bases, J shed 8 bases, and the junction held 7 bases outside the gene matches. Germline V gene lookup returns CDR1 ENHRY and CDR2 SYGVKD. CDR3 length: 13 residues. DNA for the CDR3: TGTGCCATCAGCCGGGACAGCGCGGAGCCCCAGCATTTT. It translates to CAISRDSAEPQHF.

By its share, this clone is medium-sized. The chain combines TRBV4-2 with TRBJ2-1; 8 nucleotides line up with TRBD2. CDR3 length: 15 amino acids. The germline V gene encodes CDR1 LGHNA and CDR2 YNFKEQ. With 0 bases clipped from V and 8 bases from J, the junction kept 6 bases outside the gene matches. The chain's CDR3 is CASSQDASGRDEQFF. The CDR3 bases are TGTGCCAGCAGCCAAGACGCTAGCGGGCGAGATGAGCAGTTCTTC.

The gene calls are TRBV19 and TRBJ1-1; D is unresolved. Germline V gene data show CDR1 as LNHDA and CDR2 as SQIVND (reference sequence). This CDR3 has 12 residues. Trimming stripped 4 bases from V and 1 base from J, with 4 bases between. DNA for the CDR3: TGTGCCAGTAGTAGACAGAACACTGAAGCTTTCTTT. It specifies CASSRQNTEAFF.

The CDR3 bases are TGTGCCAGTGCTGGCAGGGGCTCTGGAAACACCATATATTTT. Translated, it gives CASAGRGSGNTIYF. This chain uses TRBV19 with TRBJ1-3; possibly TRBD1 for D (6 bases). Trimming stripped 8 bases from V and 0 bases from J, with 11 bases between. The CDR3 covers 14 residues. The germline gives CDR1 LNHDA, CDR2 SQIVND (reference sequence).

The genes are TRBV6-5 and TRBJ2-2, with 10 bases identical to TRBD1. Trimming at V came to 6 bases and at J to 5 bases, leaving 3 bases not matched to a gene. Looked up from germline, CDR1 is MNHEY and CDR2 is SVGAGI. This CDR3 is 14 amino acids long. The CDR3 loop is CASRGQGETGELFF. The CDR3 DNA reads TGTGCCAGCAGAGGACAGGGGGAAACCGGGGAGCTGTTTTTT.

This CDR3 is CASSLGQETQYF. Written as DNA, the CDR3 is TGCGCCAGCAGCTTGGGCCAAGAGACCCAGTACTTC. This chain links TRBV5-1 with TRBJ2-5; D remains unclear. Trimming left V 0 bases short and J 1 base short, with 1 base between. The length of the CDR3 is 12 residues. Per germline, CDR1 SGHRS and CDR2 YFSETQ.

This chain links TRBV7-2 with TRBJ1-2; 7 bases are a match to TRBD1. The CDR3 extends over 17 amino acids. V lost 5 bases and J lost 0; bases outside the gene matches: 12. Germline-derived CDR1 and CDR2 are SGHTA and FQGNSA. The CDR3 coding sequence is TGTGCCAGCAGCCCGCCGGGACAGTCGTCAGCTAACTATGGCTACACCTTC. Translation: CASSPPGQSSANYGYTF. The variable domain in full, completed from reference TRBV7-2 and TRBJ1-2, reads GAGVSQSPSNKVTEKGKDVELRCDPISGHTALYWYRQSLGQGLEFLIYFQGNSAPDKSGLPSDRFSAERTGGSVSTLTIQRTQQEDSAVYLCASSPPGQSSANYGYTFGSGTRLTVV.

This chain joins TRBV4-1 and TRBJ1-2; 7 bases map to TRBD1. Trimming took 3 bases from V and 2 from J; bases not matched to a gene: 6. The germline V gene encodes CDR1 MGHRA and CDR2 YSYEKL. The CDR3 has 15 amino acids. The CDR3 coding sequence is TGCGCCAGCAGCCACACCGGGACAGTAAACTATGGCTACACCTTC. The encoded protein is CASSHTGTVNYGYTF.

V and J are TRBV2 and TRBJ1-5; the D is unclear. The CDR3 has 13 amino acids. With 2 bases removed from V and 4 bases from J, the gap between germline ends came to 6 bases. In germline, CDR1 is SNHLY, CDR2 FYNNEI. This chain's CDR3 is CASSERENQPQHF. In DNA, the CDR3 is TGTGCCAGCAGTGAAAGGGAAAATCAGCCCCAGCATTTT.

The gene calls are TRBV9 and TRBJ1-2, with TRBD1 matching over 7 bases. V lost 0 bases and J lost 7; bases outside the gene matches: 6. Germline values: CDR1 SGDLS, CDR2 YYNGEE. The CDR3 loop spans 14 amino acids. The CDR3 protein is CASSVEAGGIGYTF. The CDR3 DNA reads TGTGCCAGCAGCGTAGAGGCAGGGGGGATTGGCTACACCTTC.